This is a list of T cell receptor beta chains from one sample in a study of PD-1 blockade in mismatch repair-deficient tumors. The protocol was immunoSEQ multiplex PCR, while the TCRdb copy is restricted to in-frame clones and leaves out a portion. The data contain about 68,000 clones, 70% to 80% of them singletons. The specimen was peripheral blood, collected 2 weeks after starting pembrolizumab. Every receptor here comes from an adult with mismatch repair-deficient cancer. CDR3s include the opening cysteine and the closing phenylalanine or tryptophan.

v_gene	j_gene	CDR3aa
TRBV6-1	TRBJ2-3	CASSGGQGRASTDTQYF
TRBV19	TRBJ1-2	CATTGGARYYGYTF
TRBV6-6	TRBJ2-7	CASSYSGEYEQYF
TRBV11-2	TRBJ1-4	CASSSLGKRDEKLFF
TRBV29-1	TRBJ2-2	CSVEGPGLAGGTGELFF
TRBV5-4	TRBJ2-5	CASSQGLVWREERQETQYF
TRBV5-6	TRBJ2-5	CASSRRTGSRETQYF
TRBV2	TRBJ2-3	CASSGASTDTQYF
TRBV5-4	TRBJ2-3	CASSLGVGGRTDTQYF
TRBV25-1	TRBJ2-1	CASRGTVANEQFF
TRBV15	TRBJ2-3	CATTGGRTTDTQYF
TRBV18	TRBJ2-1	CASSPPAGGPGEQFF
TRBV4-2	TRBJ1-4	CASSQDFGGATTNEKLFF
TRBV9	TRBJ2-1	CASSDRGRNEQFF
TRBV9	TRBJ1-1	CASSVGQGLSTEAFF
TRBV19	TRBJ1-5	CASSIDTGWEQPQHF
TRBV7-2	TRBJ2-7	CASSLGQESSYEQYF
TRBV11-1	TRBJ2-5	CASSSGGGRGETQYF
TRBV14	TRBJ1-1	CASSQEGIRDTEAFF
TRBV30	TRBJ2-1	CAWSQGSPYNEQFF
TRBV7-2	TRBJ2-5	CASGGQGYETQYF
TRBV2	TRBJ2-5	CASSGSGAKQETQYF
TRBV7-3	TRBJ2-5	CASSLYPAWDAETQYF
TRBV28	TRBJ2-3	CASTLQAGGEADTQYF
TRBV6-5	TRBJ2-2	CASSSGQSRAGELFF
TRBV10-3	TRBJ2-2	CAIKSGDSDELFF
TRBV6-1	TRBJ1-2	CASSEELQGRGYTF
TRBV28	TRBJ2-7	CASSPLTEGSYEQYF
TRBV7-2	TRBJ2-5	CASSLGGLGETQYF
TRBV25-1	TRBJ1-5	CASRGQNNQPQHF
TRBV27	TRBJ1-1	CASSWGSGTEAFF
TRBV7-7	TRBJ2-1	CASSLGVANYEQFF
TRBV15	TRBJ2-7	CATSRGYGSTAEQYF
TRBV11-3	TRBJ2-1	CASSRVGNTAEQFF
TRBV7-8	TRBJ2-7	CASRERTESSYEQYF
TRBV5-1	TRBJ2-7	CASSLYGSGTYEQYF
TRBV5-1	TRBJ2-7	CASSLRTDYEQYF
TRBV5-4	TRBJ2-1	CASIPQGSYNEQFF